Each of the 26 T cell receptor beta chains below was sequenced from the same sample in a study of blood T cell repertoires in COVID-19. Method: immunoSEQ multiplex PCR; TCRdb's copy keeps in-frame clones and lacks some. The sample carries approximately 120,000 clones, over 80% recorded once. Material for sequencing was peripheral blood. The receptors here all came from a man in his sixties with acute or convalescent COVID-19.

The CDR3 protein is CASSYLRGYEQYF. The CDR3, as DNA: TGTGCCAGCAGTTACTTGCGGGGTTACGAGCAGTACTTC. V gene TRBV6-6 combines with J gene TRBJ2-7, with D maybe TRBD2 (6 bases). V was clipped by 1 base and J by 4 bases, with 8 bases between them. CDR1 is MNHNY, CDR2 SVGAGI, per germline (reference sequence). The CDR3 spans 13 residues.

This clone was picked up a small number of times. The CDR3 protein is CASSQGLFGAYEQYF. The CDR3 nucleotides read TGTGCCAGCAGTCAAGGACTCTTCGGAGCCTACGAGCAGTACTTC. V gene TRBV9 combines with J gene TRBJ2-7; maybe TRBD2 (5 bases). The CDR3 spans 15 residues. Trimming shortened V by 5 bases and J by 2 bases, and 17 bases separated the two germline ends. Germline loops: CDR1 SGDLS, CDR2 YYNGEE.

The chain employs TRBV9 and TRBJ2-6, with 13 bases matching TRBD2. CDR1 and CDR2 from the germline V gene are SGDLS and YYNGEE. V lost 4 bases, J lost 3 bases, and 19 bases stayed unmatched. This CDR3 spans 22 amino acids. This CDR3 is CASSPHLRGTSGISGGANVLTF. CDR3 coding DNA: TGTGCCAGCAGCCCCCACCTCCGGGGGACTAGCGGGATATCGGGTGGGGCCAACGTCCTGACTTTC.

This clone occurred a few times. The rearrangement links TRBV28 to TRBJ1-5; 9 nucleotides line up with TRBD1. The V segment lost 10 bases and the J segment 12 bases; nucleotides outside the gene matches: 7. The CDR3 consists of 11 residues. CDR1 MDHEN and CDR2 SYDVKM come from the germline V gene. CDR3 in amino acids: CAIPRQGVQHF. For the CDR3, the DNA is TGTGCCATACCCCGACAGGGGGTCCAGCATTTT.

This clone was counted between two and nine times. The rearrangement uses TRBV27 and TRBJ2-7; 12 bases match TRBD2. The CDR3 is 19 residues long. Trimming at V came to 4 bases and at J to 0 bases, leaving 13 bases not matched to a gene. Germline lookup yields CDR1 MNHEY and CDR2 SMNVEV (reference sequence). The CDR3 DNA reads TGTGCCAGCAGTTCCCGCAGACTAGCGGGAGAATCTAGCTCCTACGAGCAGTACTTC. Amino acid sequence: CASSSRRLAGESSSYEQYF.

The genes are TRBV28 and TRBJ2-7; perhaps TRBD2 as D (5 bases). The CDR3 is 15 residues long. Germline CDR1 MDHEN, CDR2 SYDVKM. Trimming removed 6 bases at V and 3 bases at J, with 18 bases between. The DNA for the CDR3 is TGTGCCAGCAGCCCTGGGTTCCGACTAAGCTACGAGCAGTACTTC. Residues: CASSPGFRLSYEQYF.

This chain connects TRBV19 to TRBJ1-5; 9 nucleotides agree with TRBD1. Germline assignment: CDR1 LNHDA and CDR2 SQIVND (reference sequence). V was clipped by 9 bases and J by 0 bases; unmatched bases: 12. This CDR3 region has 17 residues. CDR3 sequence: CASRRGTGTYSNQPQHF. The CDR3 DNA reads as TGTGCCAGCCGCCGCGGGACAGGGACTTATAGCAATCAGCCCCAGCATTTT.

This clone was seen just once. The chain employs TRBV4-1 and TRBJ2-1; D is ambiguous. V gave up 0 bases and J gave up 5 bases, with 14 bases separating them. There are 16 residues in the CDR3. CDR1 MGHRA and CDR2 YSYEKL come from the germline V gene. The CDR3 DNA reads TGCGCCAGCAGCCAAGACCCCTTTGGGCCACACAATGAGCAGTTCTTC. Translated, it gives CASSQDPFGPHNEQFF.

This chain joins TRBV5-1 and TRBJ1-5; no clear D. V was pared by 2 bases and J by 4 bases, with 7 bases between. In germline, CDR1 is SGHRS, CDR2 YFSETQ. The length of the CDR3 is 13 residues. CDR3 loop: CASSFDGNQPQHF. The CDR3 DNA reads TGCGCCAGCAGCTTCGACGGGAATCAGCCCCAGCATTTT. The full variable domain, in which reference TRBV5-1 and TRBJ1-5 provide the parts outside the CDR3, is KAGVTQTPRYLIKTRGQQVTLSCSPISGHRSVSWYQQTPGQGLQFLFEYFSETQRNKGNFPGRFSGRQFSNSRSEMNVSTLELGDSALYLCASSFDGNQPQHFGDGTRLSIL.

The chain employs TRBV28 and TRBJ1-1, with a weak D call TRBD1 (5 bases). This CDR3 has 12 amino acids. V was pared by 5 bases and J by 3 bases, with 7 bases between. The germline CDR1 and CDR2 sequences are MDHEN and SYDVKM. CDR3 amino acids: CASSGGYTEAFF. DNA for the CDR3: TGTGCCAGCAGTGGGGGGTACACTGAAGCTTTCTTT.

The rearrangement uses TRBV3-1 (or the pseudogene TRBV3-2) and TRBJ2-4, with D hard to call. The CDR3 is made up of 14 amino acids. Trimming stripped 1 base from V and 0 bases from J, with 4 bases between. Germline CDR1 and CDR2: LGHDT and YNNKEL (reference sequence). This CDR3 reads CASSQGGAKNIQYF. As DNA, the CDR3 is TGTGCCAGCAGCCAAGGCGGAGCCAAAAACATTCAGTACTTC.

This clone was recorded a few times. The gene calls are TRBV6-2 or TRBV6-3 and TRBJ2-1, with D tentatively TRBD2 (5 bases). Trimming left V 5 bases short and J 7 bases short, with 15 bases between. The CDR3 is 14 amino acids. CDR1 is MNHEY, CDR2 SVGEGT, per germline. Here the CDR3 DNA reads TGTGCCAGCAGTGCTTCAGCGGCAGCAAATGAGCAGTTCTTC. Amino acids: CASSASAAANEQFF.

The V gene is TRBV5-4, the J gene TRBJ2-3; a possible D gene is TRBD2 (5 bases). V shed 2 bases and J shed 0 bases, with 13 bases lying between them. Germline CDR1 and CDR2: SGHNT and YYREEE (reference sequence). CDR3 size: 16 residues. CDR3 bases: TGTGCCAGCAGCTTAGACTATTGGGCCAGCACAGATACGCAGTATTTT. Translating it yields CASSLDYWASTDTQYF.

For the CDR3, the DNA is TGTGCCAGCAGCTTCAACCTGGGGGCAGCTAGTAAAACTGAAGCTTTCTTT. Translating gives CASSFNLGAASKTEAFF. The rearrangement joins TRBV7-9 to TRBJ1-1; tentative D call: TRBD1 (6 bases). Trimming stripped 3 bases from V and 5 bases from J, with 22 bases between. The V gene's germline CDR1 is SEHNR and CDR2 FQNEAQ (reference sequence). The CDR3 sequence is 17 residues long.

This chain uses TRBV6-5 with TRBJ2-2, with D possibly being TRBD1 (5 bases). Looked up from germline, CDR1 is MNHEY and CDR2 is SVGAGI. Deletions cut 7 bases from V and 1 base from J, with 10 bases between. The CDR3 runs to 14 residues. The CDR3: CASKGRVNTGELFF. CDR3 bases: TGTGCCAGCAAGGGCAGGGTGAACACCGGGGAGCTGTTTTTT.

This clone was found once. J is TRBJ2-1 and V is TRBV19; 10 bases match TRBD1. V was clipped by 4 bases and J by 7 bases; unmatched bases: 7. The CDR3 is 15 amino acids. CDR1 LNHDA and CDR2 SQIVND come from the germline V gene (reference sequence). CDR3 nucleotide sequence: TGTGCCAGTAGTAAAGGGGGACAGGGGAAAAATGAGCAGTTCTTC. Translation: CASSKGGQGKNEQFF.

CDR3 sequence: CASSPPAAGRDTEAFF. DNA of the CDR3: TGTGCCAGCAGCCCCCCCGCGGCAGGGAGGGACACTGAAGCTTTCTTT. V usage is TRBV13 and J usage is TRBJ1-1, with D maybe TRBD1 (5 bases). This CDR3 is 16 amino acids long. Looked up from germline, CDR1 is PRHDT and CDR2 is FYEKMQ (reference sequence). V was cut by 5 bases and J by 3 bases, with 19 bases left in between.

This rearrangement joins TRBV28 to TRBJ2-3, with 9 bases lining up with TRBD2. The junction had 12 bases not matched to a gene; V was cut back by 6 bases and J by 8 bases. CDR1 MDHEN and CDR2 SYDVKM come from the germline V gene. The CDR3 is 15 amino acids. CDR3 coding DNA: TGTGCCAGCAGGGGAAGCTCGGGACTAGCTGTTACGCAGTATTTT. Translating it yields CASRGSSGLAVTQYF.

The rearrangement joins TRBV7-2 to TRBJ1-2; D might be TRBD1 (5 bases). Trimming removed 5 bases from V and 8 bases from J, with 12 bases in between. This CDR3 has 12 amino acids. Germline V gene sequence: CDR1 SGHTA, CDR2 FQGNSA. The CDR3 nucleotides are TGTGCCAGCAGCGCGACAGCGGGAGGCTACACCTTC. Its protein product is CASSATAGGYTF.

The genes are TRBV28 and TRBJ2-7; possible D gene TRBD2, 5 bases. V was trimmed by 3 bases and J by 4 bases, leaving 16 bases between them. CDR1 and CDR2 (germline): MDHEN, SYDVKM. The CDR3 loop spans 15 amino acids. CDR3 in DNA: TGTGCCAGCAGTTTCTCCCGCGGGTGGGAGTACGAGCAGTACTTC. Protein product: CASSFSRGWEYEQYF. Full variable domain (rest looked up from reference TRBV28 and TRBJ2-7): DVKVTQSSRYLVKRTGEKVFLECVQDMDHENMFWYRQDPGLGLRLIYFSYDVKMKEKGDIPEGYSVSREKKERFSLILESASTNQTSMYLCASSFSRGWEYEQYFGPGTRLTVT.

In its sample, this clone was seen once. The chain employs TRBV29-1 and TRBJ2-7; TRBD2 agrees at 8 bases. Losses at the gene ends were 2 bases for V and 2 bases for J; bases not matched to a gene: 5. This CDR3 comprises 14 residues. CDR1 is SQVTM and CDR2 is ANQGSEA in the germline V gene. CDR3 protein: CSVELLADTYEQYF. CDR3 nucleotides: TGCAGCGTTGAATTACTAGCGGATACCTACGAGCAGTACTTC.

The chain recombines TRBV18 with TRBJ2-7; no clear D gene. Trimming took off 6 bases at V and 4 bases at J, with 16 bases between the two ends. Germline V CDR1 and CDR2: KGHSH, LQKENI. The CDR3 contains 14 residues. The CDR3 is CASSQGLERYEQYF. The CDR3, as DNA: TGTGCCAGCTCCCAAGGTCTCGAGCGATACGAGCAGTACTTC. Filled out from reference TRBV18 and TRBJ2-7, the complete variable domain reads NAGVMQNPRHLVRRRGQEARLRCSPMKGHSHVYWYRQLPEEGLKFMVYLQKENIIDESGMPKERFSAEFPKEGPSILRIQQVVRGDSAAYFCASSQGLERYEQYFGPGTRLTVT.

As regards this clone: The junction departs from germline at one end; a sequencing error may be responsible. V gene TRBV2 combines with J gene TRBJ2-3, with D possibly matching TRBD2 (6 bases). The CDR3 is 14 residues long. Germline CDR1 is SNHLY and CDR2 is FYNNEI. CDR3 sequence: CASREGTSTDTQYF. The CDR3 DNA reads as TGTGCCAGCAGGGAAGGGACTAGCACAGATACGCAGTATTTT.

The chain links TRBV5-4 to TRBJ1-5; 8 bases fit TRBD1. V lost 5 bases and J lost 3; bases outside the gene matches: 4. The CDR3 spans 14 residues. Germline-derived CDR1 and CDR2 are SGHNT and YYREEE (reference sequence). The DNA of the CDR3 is TGTGCCAGCAGTCCGGGACAGGACAATCAGCCCCAGCATTTT. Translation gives CASSPGQDNQPQHF.

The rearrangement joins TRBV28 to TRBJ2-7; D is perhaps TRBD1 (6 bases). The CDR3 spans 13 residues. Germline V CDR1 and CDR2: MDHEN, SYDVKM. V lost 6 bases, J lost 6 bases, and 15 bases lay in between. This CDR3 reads CASRSGESVEQYF. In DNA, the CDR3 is TGTGCCAGCAGGTCAGGGGAGTCCGTCGAGCAGTACTTC. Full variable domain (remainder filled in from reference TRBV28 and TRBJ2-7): DVKVTQSSRYLVKRTGEKVFLECVQDMDHENMFWYRQDPGLGLRLIYFSYDVKMKEKGDIPEGYSVSREKKERFSLILESASTNQTSMYLCASRSGESVEQYFGPGTRLTVT.

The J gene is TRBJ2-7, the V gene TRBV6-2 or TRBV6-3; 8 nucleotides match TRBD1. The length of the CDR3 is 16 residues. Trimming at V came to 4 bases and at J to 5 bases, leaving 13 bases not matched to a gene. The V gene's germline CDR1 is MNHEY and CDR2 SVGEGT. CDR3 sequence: CASSFLRTGKGNEQYF. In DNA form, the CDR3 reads TGTGCCAGCAGTTTCCTTCGGACAGGGAAAGGGAACGAGCAGTACTTC.